Included here is one TCR beta chain sequence, with context. The target antigen is unknown. These data originate in a study of metastatic and nonmetastatic thyroid tumors. Study-wide background: Repertoires from blood and tumor or nodule tissue of malignant and benign thyroid patients were compared. Study-wide results and limits: Benign nodules were reported to have significantly lower TCR beta diversity than malignant thyroid tumors, in blood and tumor.

In the original analysis: CDR3 was compared across clinicopathological groups, and the resulting differences were used to build a distant-metastasis classifier for papillary thyroid cancer. TCRdb reanalyzed the PCR reads with MiXCR. TCRdb, not the authors, supplied the V and J calls. The data hold roughly 36,000 clones, with roughly a quarter observed a single time. All patients reached thyroid surgery having received no treatment beforehand. With 0 bases removed from V and 0 bases from J, the gap between germline ends came to 10 bases. CDR3 length: 16 amino acids. The V gene's germline CDR1 is SGHRS and CDR2 YFSETQ.

The TCR sequence derives from a female donor with papillary thyroid cancer or a benign thyroid nodule (not recorded which). Some clones in this sample may be carry-over from other donors' samples. V is TRBV5-1 and J is TRBJ2-1; D is uncertain. Sequencing used blood. For the CDR3, the DNA is TGCGCCAGCAGCTTGGGGCCGCACAACTCCTACAATGAGCAGTTCTTC. This codes for CASSLGPHNSYNEQFF.